This TCR beta chain was captured in a study of blood T cell repertoires in COVID-19. Study-wide context: COVID-19 samples collected from the United States, Italy and Spain covered acute and convalescent phases.

In the study's own analysis: Amplification of reference gene primers provided the estimated nucleated cell counts. Produced via immunoSEQ multiplex PCR; TCRdb's table is partial and in-frame only. V and J calls and clone size follow that table, whereas D and trimming were derived from the DNA. The sample contains some 51,000 clones, roughly 90% of which appear only once. The CDR3 covers 16 residues. From germline, CDR1 is LGHNT and CDR2 FRNRAP. V was trimmed by 0 bases and J by 4 bases, leaving 16 bases between them. The chain uses TRBV12-5 and TRBJ2-7; D perhaps matches TRBD1 (6 bases). This receptor was obtained from a man aged 55 to 70 with acute or convalescent COVID-19. Sequencing used peripheral blood. CDR3 coding DNA: TGTGCTAGTGGTTTGGTCCCAGGGGATCGTCAGTACGAGCAGTACTTC. Its protein is CASGLVPGDRQYEQYF.